This TCR beta chain was identified in a study of neoadjuvant anti-PD-1 for oral cavity cancer. Study-wide background: Around day 43, patients without progression received a fourth nivolumab dose before surgery. Study-wide results and limits: Higher pretreatment blood Treg/Th17 ratios correlated with higher pretreatment blood and lower post-treatment tumor TCRbeta clonality.

Blood libraries mostly used around 500 ng genomic DNA, six replicates each. Using immunoSEQ multiplex PCR, the repertoire was profiled, and TCRdb retains in-frame clones only, with some absent. Found here are 5,500 to 8,000 clones, about 76% of them singletons; the top ten hold approximately 2.6%. The CDR3 extends over 14 amino acids. The germline gives CDR1 MNHNY, CDR2 SVGAGI (reference sequence). V shed 6 bases and J shed 1 base, with 11 bases lying between them. Of note for this clone: Its specificity is unknown.

The starting material was PBMCs, obtained before nivolumab (anti-PD-1) treatment. The rearrangement uses TRBV6-6 and TRBJ2-3; D possibly uses TRBD1 or TRBD2 (6 bases each). The receptor comes from a person aged 35-79 years with oral cavity squamous cell carcinoma. Here the CDR3 DNA reads TGTGCCAGCAGCATGGGGGGCGGCACAGATACGCAGTATTTT. It codes for CASSMGGGTDTQYF.